This is a list of T cell receptor beta chains from one sample in a study of radiation and T cells in renal cell carcinoma. Produced via immunoSEQ multiplex PCR; TCRdb's table is partial and in-frame only. Of approximately 150,000 clones in the sample, roughly 80% are singletons; the top ten hold roughly 23%. The sample consisted of blood, taken from a patient whose treatment included radiotherapy and nephrectomy. These receptors all stem from a woman in her forties or fifties with renal cell carcinoma. CDR3s include the opening cysteine and the closing phenylalanine or tryptophan. Each record gives: clone size, V gene, CDR3 protein. Size values are once, few and many counts, or a class for expanded clones, and some rows have none.

abundance: .
v_gene: TRBV5-1
CDR3aa: CASSLSTGTPYEQYF

abundance: once
v_gene: TRBV19
CDR3aa: CASSGGSYEQYF

abundance: .
v_gene: TRBV10-3
CDR3aa: CAISEGVGPQHF

abundance: .
v_gene: TRBV7-9
CDR3aa: CASSLAGTSWDTQYF

abundance: .
v_gene: TRBV6-5
CDR3aa: CASRTGGTYEQYF

abundance: .
v_gene: TRBV6-5
CDR3aa: CASRWTGEQETQYF

abundance: .
v_gene: TRBV29-1
CDR3aa: CSVHSTGLAKNIQYF

abundance: .
v_gene: TRBV11-3
CDR3aa: CASSLGDSANYGYTF

abundance: .
v_gene: TRBV4-3
CDR3aa: CASSQDGRSFFYEQYF

abundance: few
v_gene: TRBV20-1
CDR3aa: CSAPWAAEQFF

abundance: .
v_gene: TRBV2
CDR3aa: CASSFGQGAGGYTF